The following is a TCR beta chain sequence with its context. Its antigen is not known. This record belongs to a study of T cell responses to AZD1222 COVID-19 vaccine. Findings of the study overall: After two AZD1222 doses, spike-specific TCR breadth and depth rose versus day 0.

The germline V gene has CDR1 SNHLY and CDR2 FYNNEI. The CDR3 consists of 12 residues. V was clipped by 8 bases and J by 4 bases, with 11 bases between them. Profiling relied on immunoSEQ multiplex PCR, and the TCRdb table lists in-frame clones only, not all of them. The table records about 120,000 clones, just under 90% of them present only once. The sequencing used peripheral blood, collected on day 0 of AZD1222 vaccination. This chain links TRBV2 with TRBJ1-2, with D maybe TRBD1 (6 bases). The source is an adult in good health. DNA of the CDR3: TGTGCCAGCGGAAGACAGGCCTATGGCTACACCTTC. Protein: CASGRQAYGYTF. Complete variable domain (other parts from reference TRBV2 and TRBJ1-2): EPEVTQTPSHQVTQMGQEVILRCVPISNHLYFYWYRQILGQKVEFLVSFYNNEISEKSEIFDDQFSVERPDGSNFTLKIRSTKLEDSAMYFCASGRQAYGYTFGSGTRLTVV.